This T cell receptor (beta chain) was captured by sequencing in a study of cytomegalovirus exposure and HLA in healthy donors. General observations from the study: Being indistinguishable, some V segments were excluded, TRBV6-2 and TRBV6-3 among them.

Sampled while nominally healthy, donors likely had unrecorded immune exposures. In germline, CDR1 is SGHTA, CDR2 FQGNSA. The CDR3 covers 18 residues. The junction had 19 bases not matched to a gene; V was cut back by 5 bases and J by 8 bases. In regard to this clone: Its antigen remains unidentified.

The PCR employed 60 Vbeta primers together with 13 Jbeta primers. Generated by immunoSEQ multiplex PCR, the TCRdb table keeps only in-frame clones and is missing some. The table has 180,000 or so clones, around 80% seen once. This chain links TRBV7-2 with TRBJ1-4, with 8 positions matching TRBD1. Material: PBMCs. This sequence was found in a young man in good health and CMV-seronegative. DNA for the CDR3: TGTGCCAGCAGCCACCCCTCCGGGACAGGTGCATCGGGCGAAAAACTGTTTTTT. Translated, it gives CASSHPSGTGASGEKLFF.